The 29 T cell receptor beta chains given below trace back to one sample, sequenced in a study of OX40 agonist ivuxolimab in advanced cancers. The method was immunoSEQ multiplex PCR; TCRdb's version includes in-frame clones alone and lacks a portion of them. The table lists 65,000 to 85,000 clones, around 83% of them singletons. The sample in question was CD4+ or CD8+ T cells sorted from blood, obtained in a trial of the OX40 agonist ivuxolimab. These receptors were obtained from an adult with an advanced solid tumor such as melanoma, head and neck, liver or kidney cancer.

The V call is TRBV18, the J call TRBJ2-7; 8 bases line up with TRBD1. The CDR3 runs 16 residues. V shed 0 bases, J shed 0 bases, and the junction held 4 bases outside the gene matches. Germline CDR1 KGHSH, CDR2 LQKENI. CDR3 amino acids: CASSPPYRGSSYEQYF. In DNA form, the CDR3 reads TGTGCCAGCTCACCACCCTACAGGGGGAGCTCCTACGAGCAGTACTTC.

The rearrangement joins TRBV7-9 to TRBJ1-2; TRBD1 is a possible D gene (5 bases). Trimming shortened V by 5 bases and J by 3 bases, and 13 bases separated the two germline ends. Looked up from germline, CDR1 is SEHNR and CDR2 is FQNEAQ (reference sequence). The CDR3 covers 14 residues. CDR3 DNA: TGTGCCAGCAGCCAGGGCGGGCTCGACTATGGCTACACCTTC. Its translation: CASSQGGLDYGYTF.

The chain recombines TRBV19 with TRBJ1-1; a weak D match, TRBD1 (6 bases). The CDR3 has 15 amino acids. V dropped 3 bases and J dropped 1 base, with 12 bases sitting between them. Germline V CDR1 and CDR2: LNHDA, SQIVND (reference sequence). CDR3 coding DNA: TGTGCCAGTAGTATTCCGGGACACCAGAACACTGAAGCTTTCTTT. Its protein product is CASSIPGHQNTEAFF.

The chain recombines TRBV5-4 with TRBJ2-3; D is uncertain. CDR1 and CDR2 (germline): SGHNT, YYREEE (reference sequence). This CDR3 spans 15 amino acids. V lost 1 base and J lost 2, with 11 bases in between. CDR3 region: CASSLSIRDTDTQYF. As DNA, the CDR3 is TGTGCCAGCAGCTTGAGTATAAGGGACACAGATACGCAGTATTTT.

This chain connects TRBV2 to TRBJ1-5; a possible D gene is TRBD1 (5 bases). Germline CDR1 is SNHLY and CDR2 is FYNNEI. CDR3 size: 13 residues. Trimming pared 2 bases from V and 5 bases from J, leaving 7 bases between. CDR3 DNA sequence: TGTGCCAGCAGTGAAACAGGTCATCAGCCCCAGCATTTT. It is translated as CASSETGHQPQHF.

The V gene is TRBV6-4, the J gene TRBJ1-1; tentative D call: TRBD1 (6 bases). The germline gives CDR1 MRHNA, CDR2 SNTAGT. This CDR3 has 14 amino acids. Trimming left V 7 bases short and J 4 bases short, with 16 bases between. CDR3 sequence (DNA): TGTGCCAGCAAGATCGATCGGACAGCCACTGAAGCTTTCTTT. Its protein is CASKIDRTATEAFF.

The V call is TRBV4-3, the J call TRBJ1-5; 8 nucleotides align to TRBD1. Trimming at V came to 3 bases and at J to 2 bases, leaving 0 bases not matched to a gene. Germline CDR1 is LGHNA and CDR2 is YSLEER. This CDR3 spans 14 amino acids. CDR3 region: CASSQDRGNQPQHF. CDR3 bases: TGCGCCAGCAGCCAGGACAGGGGCAATCAGCCCCAGCATTTT.

This clone has only a few counts. The chain employs TRBV5-3 and TRBJ2-1; D is perhaps TRBD1 (5 bases). TRBV5-3 is marked as an open reading frame, function uncertain. The CDR3 loop spans 18 amino acids. V was trimmed by 4 bases and J by 2 bases, leaving 22 bases between them. CDR3 DNA sequence: TGTGCCAGAAGCCTGCAGGGATCAACCAGCCCCCCCTACAATGAGCAGTTCTTC. Protein product: CARSLQGSTSPPYNEQFF.

This chain uses TRBV5-1 with TRBJ2-1; 10 nucleotides align to TRBD2. Germline values: CDR1 SGHRS, CDR2 YFSETQ. This CDR3 has 15 amino acids. V dropped 4 bases and J dropped 4; count of bases not matched to a gene: 5. The DNA for the CDR3 is TGCGCCAGCAGCAGAACTAGCGGGGAGTACAATGAGCAGTTCTTC. It codes for CASSRTSGEYNEQFF.

V usage is TRBV23-1 and J usage is TRBJ2-1; 8 bases map to TRBD2. TRBV23-1 is recorded as an ORF, its role being uncertain. Germline trimming cut 5 bases from V and 8 bases from J; bases unmatched to any gene: 14. This CDR3 is built from 16 residues. The CDR3 nucleotides read TGCGCCAGCAGTTCGCGGACTAGCCGAATGGGCGATGAGCAGTTCTTC. Translated, it gives CASSSRTSRMGDEQFF.

The chain employs TRBV7-2 and TRBJ2-3; 11 bases match TRBD2. The CDR3 covers 16 residues. From germline, CDR1 is SGHTA and CDR2 FQGNSA. Unmatched junction bases numbered 7, after V lost 3 bases and J lost 5 bases. The CDR3 loop reads CASSLGLAERLDTQYF. The CDR3 DNA sequence: TGTGCCAGCAGCTTGGGACTAGCGGAGAGGTTAGATACGCAGTATTTT.

This sequence joins TRBV2 and TRBJ2-3; 10 bases agree with TRBD2. From germline, CDR1 is SNHLY and CDR2 FYNNEI. Trimming cost V 4 bases and J 5 bases; bases outside gene matches: 6. This CDR3 is built from 15 residues. For the CDR3, the DNA is TGTGCCAGCAGTGCCTCAGCGGGGGGGCAAGATACGCAGTATTTT. Its translation is CASSASAGGQDTQYF.

In its sample, this clone was seen a few times. V and J are TRBV2 and TRBJ1-4, with D uncertain. The CDR3 has 14 residues. V lost 8 bases and J lost 4, with 14 bases in between. Germline CDR1 and CDR2: SNHLY and FYNNEI. The CDR3 loop is CASAVNGRNEKLFF. CDR3 DNA: TGTGCCAGCGCAGTGAACGGCCGTAATGAAAAACTGTTTTTT.

The J gene is TRBJ1-5, the V gene TRBV28; a weak D match, TRBD1 (6 bases). Germline CDR1 is MDHEN and CDR2 is SYDVKM. The CDR3 covers 16 residues. V was pared by 2 bases and J by 5 bases, with 16 bases between. CDR3 sequence: CASSLLRQGFYQPQHF. The CDR3 DNA reads TGTGCCAGCAGTTTACTTAGGCAGGGGTTTTATCAGCCCCAGCATTTT.

V is TRBV12-2 and J is TRBJ2-7; the table's TRBD1 call for D was not verified on the DNA. TRBV12-2 is a listed pseudogene. This CDR3 has 14 amino acids. Here the CDR3 reads CASRPTGGTYEQYF. CDR3 DNA sequence: TGTGCAAGTCGCCCGACAGGCGGAACCTACGAGCAGTACTTC.

The chain links TRBV27 to TRBJ1-5, with 7 bases that match TRBD1. This CDR3 comprises 14 residues. Germline CDR1 is MNHEY and CDR2 is SMNVEV (reference sequence). V gave up 3 bases and J gave up 3 bases; unmatched junction bases: 2. This chain's CDR3 is CASSLTGINQPQHF. For the CDR3, the DNA is TGTGCCAGCAGTTTGACAGGGATCAATCAGCCCCAGCATTTT.

By proportion, this clone is medium-sized. V and J are TRBV5-4 and TRBJ2-3; weak D call: TRBD1 (6 bases). V lost 0 bases and J 1 base, leaving 15 bases between the germline ends. CDR3 length: 17 residues. The V gene's germline CDR1 is SGHNT and CDR2 YYREEE (reference sequence). The CDR3 loop is CASSLVVGARGTDTQYF. In nucleotides, the CDR3 is TGTGCCAGCAGCTTGGTTGTGGGGGCCCGCGGCACAGATACGCAGTATTTT.

The rearrangement joins TRBV5-5 to TRBJ1-2; a weak D match, TRBD1 (5 bases). Trimming cost V 3 bases and J 4 bases, with 13 bases left between them. Germline assignment: CDR1 SGHKS and CDR2 YYEKEE (reference sequence). This CDR3 contains 14 residues. Here the CDR3 reads CASSSPRDLYGYTF. The CDR3, as DNA: TGTGCCAGCAGCTCCCCAAGGGACCTCTATGGCTACACCTTC.

The chain carries TRBV7-3 and TRBJ2-3; the match to TRBD2 covers 10 bases. The CDR3 sequence is 15 residues long. J lost 4 bases, V lost 3 bases, and 4 bases had no gene match. The germline V gene has CDR1 SGHTA and CDR2 FQGTGA. The CDR3 loop reads CASSFSGGQADTQYF. Written as DNA, the CDR3 is TGTGCCAGCAGCTTTAGCGGGGGGCAAGCAGATACGCAGTATTTT.

The chain has TRBV5-4 and TRBJ1-2; D is perhaps TRBD1 (5 bases). The ends were cut back, 0 bases at V and 7 bases at J, with 10 bases in the middle. There are 13 residues in the CDR3. Germline CDR1 is SGHNT and CDR2 is YYREEE (reference sequence). The CDR3 region is CASSLAGEGGYTF. CDR3 DNA sequence: TGTGCCAGCAGCTTGGCGGGGGAGGGTGGCTACACCTTC. The complete variable domain, with remaining parts taken from reference TRBV5-4 and TRBJ1-2, reads ETGVTQSPTHLIKTRGQQVTLRCSSQSGHNTVSWYQQALGQGPQFIFQYYREEENGRGNFPPRFSGLQFPNYSSELNVNALELDDSALYLCASSLAGEGGYTFGSGTRLTVV.

The chain combines TRBV11-1 with TRBJ2-7, with 8 positions matching TRBD2. Germline CDR1 is SGHAT and CDR2 is FQDESV (reference sequence). J was trimmed by 0 bases and V by 5 bases; bases with no gene match: 3. The CDR3 covers 14 residues. In nucleotides, the CDR3 is TGTGCCAGCAGCACACGGGGGGGCTCCTACGAGCAGTACTTC. Encoded protein: CASSTRGGSYEQYF.

The chain recombines TRBV5-6 with TRBJ2-3; 8 bases are shared with TRBD1. This CDR3 spans 14 amino acids. Trimming removed 2 bases from V and 7 bases from J; junction bases left unmatched: 6. CDR1 and CDR2 (germline): SGHDT, YYEEEE. This chain's CDR3 is CASSFSGGANTQYF. The CDR3 region has the DNA TGTGCCAGCAGCTTTTCAGGGGGCGCGAATACGCAGTATTTT.

Note on this clone: The junction differs from germline at one of its ends, possibly a read error. Distinct nucleotide sequences in the sample also encode this CDR3. This chain uses TRBV2 with TRBJ2-2, with 15 bases lining up with TRBD2. This CDR3 comprises 18 residues. The germline V gene encodes CDR1 SNHLY and CDR2 FYNNEI. The CDR3 is CASSPGLAGGSPTGELFF. CDR3 nucleotides: TGCGCCAGCTCACCGGGACTAGCGGGGGGCTCGCCCACCGGGGAGCTGTTTTTT.

This chain links TRBV19 with TRBJ1-6; 7 bases are a match to TRBD1. V gave up 6 bases and J gave up 6 bases; unmatched junction bases: 5. CDR3 length: 14 amino acids. Germline loops: CDR1 LNHDA, CDR2 SQIVND (reference sequence). In DNA form, the CDR3 reads TGTGCCAGTAGCAGTTGGGACAGTAATTCACCCCTCCACTTT. Translated, it gives CASSSWDSNSPLHF.

The V and J genes are TRBV7-2 and TRBJ2-3; D possibly corresponds to TRBD2 (5 bases). The CDR3 loop spans 16 amino acids. V was clipped by 2 bases and J by 1 base, with 13 bases between them. Germline assignment: CDR1 SGHTA and CDR2 FQGNSA. The CDR3 DNA reads as TGTGCCAGCAGCTTAAGGCTAGCCGGCGGCACAGATACGCAGTATTTT. Protein product: CASSLRLAGGTDTQYF.

The V call is TRBV7-7, the J call TRBJ1-1; D is perhaps TRBD1 (6 bases). Per the germline V gene, CDR1 is SSHAT and CDR2 is FNYEAQ (reference sequence). CDR3 length: 14 amino acids. V was shortened by 5 bases and J by 10 bases, with 20 bases between the two germline ends. The CDR3 DNA is TGTGCCAGCAGCACAAGGGAAGGCAGGGGTGGAGCTTTCTTT. Translating gives CASSTREGRGGAFF.

V and J are TRBV6-4 and TRBJ1-5; D is undetermined. The germline V gene encodes CDR1 MRHNA and CDR2 SNTAGT. Trimming took 0 bases from V and 0 from J, leaving 12 bases between them. The CDR3 length is 17 residues. The CDR3 region has the DNA TGTGCCAGCAGTGACTCGGCCGGGGAGTATAGCAATCAGCCCCAGCATTTT. The encoded protein is CASSDSAGEYSNQPQHF.

The rearrangement uses TRBV2 and TRBJ2-1; 13 positions match TRBD2. Germline assignment: CDR1 SNHLY and CDR2 FYNNEI. Trimming at V came to 8 bases and at J to 7 bases, leaving 5 bases not matched to a gene. The CDR3 has 14 amino acids. The CDR3 protein is CASGGLAGYNEQFF. In DNA form, the CDR3 reads TGTGCCAGCGGGGGACTAGCGGGGTATAATGAGCAGTTCTTC.

The genes are TRBV30 and TRBJ2-3; D gene uncertain. CDR1 and CDR2 from the germline V gene are GTSNPN and SVGIG (reference sequence). V was pared by 0 bases and J by 2 bases, with 15 bases between. The CDR3 covers 16 residues. The CDR3 sequence: CAWSVRASLPTDTQYF. Written as DNA, the CDR3 is TGTGCCTGGAGTGTACGGGCCTCCCTCCCCACAGATACGCAGTATTTT.